Sequencing of this TCR beta chain was carried out in a study of blood T cell repertoires in COVID-19. About the study: Both acute and convalescent COVID-19 samples were obtained from the United States, Italy and Spain.

Germline CDR1 and CDR2: MNHEY and SVGEGT. The CDR3 sequence is 15 residues long. Trimming removed 3 bases from V and 7 bases from J, with 17 bases in between. In the original workflow: Scientists estimated how many nucleated cells there were by amplifying reference gene primers. Produced via immunoSEQ multiplex PCR; TCRdb's table is partial and in-frame only. That table supplies the V and J calls and clone size; D and trimming were determined from the DNA. The sample lists 110,000 or so clones; 80% to 90% were seen once. Input material: peripheral blood. This chain connects TRBV6-2 or TRBV6-3 to TRBJ2-3, with D tentatively TRBD2 (5 bases). This clonotype was obtained from a human donor in a cohort sampled during active COVID-19. In DNA form, the CDR3 reads TGTGCCAGCAGTTATGAGGGCGCGAGAACGAATACGCAGTATTTT. This encodes CASSYEGARTNTQYF.